This TCR beta chain stems from a study of T-cell memory formation after mild COVID-19. Study background: The two donors had largely donor-specific TCR clusters. Study-level points and caveats: Whether second-wave clones peaking at day 37 were SARS-CoV-2 specific went unconfirmed.

This clonotype appeared many times. Antigen: not known. Trimming stripped 5 bases from V and 4 bases from J, with 8 bases between. Germline V CDR1 and CDR2: KGHDR, SFDVKD. CDR3 length: 13 residues. TCRdb reanalysed the 5' RACE reads using MiXCR and keeps one entry per CDR3 protein. Found here are a few hundred thousand distinct CDR3 sequences, around 25% of them singletons; the top ten hold 10% to 12%. V is TRBV24-1 and J is TRBJ1-5; D is undetermined. Sequenced material: PBMCs or a T cell subset sorted from them (not recorded which). This TCR came from an adult woman who had mild COVID-19 (a few samples of this study predate the infection). Cell type and time point are not known. The CDR3 nucleotides read TGTGCCACCAGTGTAGGGAATAATCAGCCCCAGCATTTT. It translates to CATSVGNNQPQHF.